This T cell receptor (beta chain) was found in a study of blood T cell repertoires in COVID-19. Study overall: Nucleic acid was either cDNA or gDNA, and it came from T cells, B-cell-depleted T cells, or PBMCs.

TCRdb's copy holds only in-frame clones and misses some; the assay was immunoSEQ multiplex PCR. The data show 250,000 to 350,000 clones, about four fifths seen once. Trimming at V came to 4 bases and at J to 4 bases, leaving 8 bases not matched to a gene. Germline V gives CDR1 MNHEY, CDR2 SMNVEV (reference sequence). This CDR3 is built from 16 residues. The chain uses TRBV27 and TRBJ2-1; TRBD1 matches at 9 bases. The source material was peripheral blood. This sequence originates from a human donor with COVID-19, enrolled during active disease. The donor label of this sample is uncertain. The CDR3 spells CASSYTGTGRYNEQFF. In nucleotides, the CDR3 is TGTGCCAGCAGTTACACCGGGACAGGGCGGTACAATGAGCAGTTCTTC.